These 16 T cell receptor beta chains were all obtained from the same sample, sequenced in a study of T cell responses to AZD1222 COVID-19 vaccine. The table came from immunoSEQ multiplex PCR; TCRdb's copy has only in-frame clones and leaves some out. The data contain roughly 150,000 clones, around 89% of them singletons. Here the sequenced sample was peripheral blood, taken on day 0 of AZD1222 vaccination. Receptors originate from an adult in good health.

The rearrangement links TRBV6-1 to TRBJ1-2; D is unresolved. Per the germline V gene, CDR1 is MNHNS and CDR2 is SASEGT. The CDR3 is 17 amino acids. Trimming pared 4 bases from V and 1 base from J, leaving 19 bases between. The CDR3 DNA sequence: TGTGCCAGCAGTGGGCCTTTGTTCGGAATAGGTAACTATGGCTACACCTTC. As protein: CASSGPLFGIGNYGYTF.

V usage is TRBV30 and J usage is TRBJ1-5; 8 nucleotides align to TRBD1. This CDR3 is 14 amino acids long. V was pared by 2 bases and J by 4 bases, with 4 bases of the junction left unmatched. The germline V gene has CDR1 GTSNPN and CDR2 SVGIG (reference sequence). CDR3 loop: CAWSSRQGNQPQHF. CDR3 DNA: TGTGCCTGGAGTTCGAGACAGGGGAATCAGCCCCAGCATTTT. The full variable domain, rest sourced from reference TRBV30 and TRBJ1-5, is SQTIHQWPATLVQPVGSPLSLECTVEGTSNPNLYWYRQAAGRGLQLLFYSVGIGQISSEVPQNLSASRPQDRQFILSSKKLLLSDSGFYLCAWSSRQGNQPQHFGDGTRLSIL.

The chain combines TRBV6-4 with TRBJ1-2; D unclear. CDR3 length: 16 residues. V dropped 6 bases and J dropped 3 bases, with 20 bases sitting between them. Looked up from germline, CDR1 is MRHNA and CDR2 is SNTAGT. CDR3 in amino acids: CASSPNKGSRHYGYTF. The DNA for the CDR3 is TGTGCCAGCAGCCCAAACAAGGGATCCAGGCACTATGGCTACACCTTC.

The chain recombines TRBV5-1 with TRBJ2-1; D is uncertain. The V end lost 0 bases, the J end lost 8 bases, and 6 bases lay between the germline ends. The CDR3 has 12 residues. CDR1 SGHRS and CDR2 YFSETQ come from the germline V gene. The DNA of the CDR3 is TGCGCCAGCAGCTTGGGATGGGATGAGCAGTTCTTC. Amino acid sequence: CASSLGWDEQFF.

The chain combines TRBV13 with TRBJ2-3; no definite D call. The V gene lost 5 bases and the J gene lost 0 bases, with 9 bases spanning the gap. The CDR3 contains 14 residues. Germline V gene lookup returns CDR1 PRHDT and CDR2 FYEKMQ (reference sequence). The chain's CDR3 is CASSPTPSTDTQYF. DNA for the CDR3: TGTGCCAGCAGCCCGACCCCTAGCACAGATACGCAGTATTTT.

The chain carries TRBV11-3 and TRBJ1-3; D gene ambiguous. The CDR3 contains 13 residues. Germline V gene sequence: CDR1 SGHNT, CDR2 YENEEA. Trimming took off 3 bases at V and 3 bases at J, with 6 bases between the two ends. The CDR3 reads CASSLSFGNTIYF. CDR3 sequence (DNA): TGTGCCAGCAGCTTGAGCTTTGGAAACACCATATATTTT.

This clone was seen a single time. This chain uses TRBV30 with TRBJ1-4, with D hard to call. This CDR3 spans 13 amino acids. V gave up 8 bases and J gave up 0 bases, with 10 bases separating them. Germline lookup yields CDR1 GTSNPN and CDR2 SVGIG (reference sequence). CDR3 region: CAQGPATNEKLFF. The CDR3 DNA sequence: TGTGCCCAAGGGCCAGCAACTAATGAAAAACTGTTTTTT.

This clone was found once. The chain has TRBV9 and TRBJ2-1, with a possible D match to TRBD1 (5 bases). V lost 0 bases and J lost 5, with 9 bases in between. The CDR3 sequence is 14 residues long. Germline CDR1 is SGDLS and CDR2 is YYNGEE. CDR3 protein: CASSVGQGNNEQFF. CDR3 nucleotide sequence: TGTGCCAGCAGCGTAGGTCAGGGAAACAATGAGCAGTTCTTC. Full variable domain (outside the CDR3, taken from reference TRBV9 and TRBJ2-1): DSGVTQTPKHLITATGQRVTLRCSPRSGDLSVYWYQQSLDQGLQFLIQYYNGEERAKGNILERFSAQQFPDLHSELNLSSLELGDSALYFCASSVGQGNNEQFFGPGTRLTVL.

The V and J genes are TRBV6-5 and TRBJ1-2; no definite D call. The germline V gene has CDR1 MNHEY and CDR2 SVGAGI. This CDR3 spans 13 amino acids. The ends were cut back, 0 bases at V and 8 bases at J, with 10 bases in the middle. CDR3 sequence: CASSYSRGSGYTF. CDR3 bases: TGTGCCAGCAGTTACTCGCGCGGCTCGGGCTACACCTTC.

The chain recombines TRBV2 with TRBJ1-5; D is unclear. CDR1 is SNHLY and CDR2 is FYNNEI in the germline V gene. There are 15 residues in the CDR3. The V and J ends lost 6 bases and 1 base respectively, with 13 bases between them. The CDR3 DNA reads as TGTGCCAGCAGCGAGGCCTTCTTGAGCAATCAGCCCCAGCATTTT. Encoded protein: CASSEAFLSNQPQHF.

The CDR3 DNA reads as TGTGCCAGCAGCTTATTCAGGGAGCAAGAGACCCAGTACTTC. Protein product: CASSLFREQETQYF. V and J are TRBV13 and TRBJ2-5; either TRBD1 or TRBD2 may fit D (5 bases each). Germline values: CDR1 PRHDT, CDR2 FYEKMQ (reference sequence). V gave up 2 bases and J gave up 2 bases, with 9 bases separating them. The CDR3 is 14 amino acids.

This clone was detected once. The chain carries TRBV28 and TRBJ1-4; no clear D gene. CDR3 length equals 17 residues. The ends were cut back, 5 bases at V and 6 bases at J, with 22 bases in the middle. CDR1 MDHEN and CDR2 SYDVKM come from the germline V gene. CDR3 coding DNA: TGTGCCAGCAGTCCCCCTGGATTTCGGGGTAGGCATGAAAAACTGTTTTTT. Residues: CASSPPGFRGRHEKLFF.

The chain has TRBV27 and TRBJ2-5; D is uncertain. Germline V gives CDR1 MNHEY, CDR2 SMNVEV (reference sequence). This CDR3 is 18 amino acids long. V dropped 1 base and J dropped 3 bases, with 21 bases sitting between them. This CDR3 is CASSLYGAQPLLEETQYF. The CDR3 DNA reads TGTGCCAGCAGTTTATATGGAGCCCAGCCCCTCTTGGAAGAGACCCAGTACTTC.

The genes are TRBV3-1 (or the pseudogene TRBV3-2) and TRBJ2-7; D not resolved. Per germline, CDR1 LGHDT and CDR2 YNNKEL (reference sequence). Between the trimmed V and J ends, which lost 1 base and 2 bases, there was a span of 0 bases. The CDR3 runs 11 residues. The CDR3 loop is CASSQAYEQYF. DNA of the CDR3: TGTGCCAGCAGCCAAGCCTACGAGCAGTACTTC.

The chain recombines TRBV23-1 with TRBJ1-5; D possibly corresponds to TRBD1 (5 bases). TRBV23-1 is known as an ORF, though its function is uncertain. This CDR3 contains 15 residues. Trimming shortened V by 0 bases and J by 3 bases, and 9 bases separated the two germline ends. CDR3 loop: CASSQSGVLNQPQHF. Here the CDR3 DNA reads TGCGCCAGCAGTCAATCAGGGGTACTCAATCAGCCCCAGCATTTT.

This clone showed up just once. Additional DNA sequences in this sample encode the identical CDR3. V and J are TRBV28 and TRBJ1-1; D not resolved. The germline gives CDR1 MDHEN, CDR2 SYDVKM. The length of the CDR3 is 12 residues. V dropped 4 bases and J dropped 3 bases, with 6 bases sitting between them. CDR3 nucleotide sequence: TGTGCCAGCAGTTCGCCCTACACTGAAGCTTTCTTT. Translating it yields CASSSPYTEAFF.